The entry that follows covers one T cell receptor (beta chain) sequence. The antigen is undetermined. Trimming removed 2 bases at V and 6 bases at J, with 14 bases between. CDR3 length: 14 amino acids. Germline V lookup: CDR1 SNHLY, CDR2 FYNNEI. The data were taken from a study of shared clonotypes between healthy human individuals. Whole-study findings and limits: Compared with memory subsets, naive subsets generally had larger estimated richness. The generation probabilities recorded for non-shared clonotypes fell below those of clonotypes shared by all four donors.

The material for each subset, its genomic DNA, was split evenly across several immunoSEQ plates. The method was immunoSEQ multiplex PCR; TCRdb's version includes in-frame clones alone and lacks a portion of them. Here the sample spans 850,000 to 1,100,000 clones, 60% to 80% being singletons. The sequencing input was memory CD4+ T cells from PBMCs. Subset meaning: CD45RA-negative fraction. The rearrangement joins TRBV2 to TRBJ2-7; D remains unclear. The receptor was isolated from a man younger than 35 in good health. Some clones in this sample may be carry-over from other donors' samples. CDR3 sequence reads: CASSERVVGGEQYF. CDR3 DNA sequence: TGTGCCAGCAGTGAAAGGGTAGTTGGCGGCGAGCAGTACTTC. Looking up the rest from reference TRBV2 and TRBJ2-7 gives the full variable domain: EPEVTQTPSHQVTQMGQEVILRCVPISNHLYFYWYRQILGQKVEFLVSFYNNEISEKSEIFDDQFSVERPDGSNFTLKIRSTKLEDSAMYFCASSERVVGGEQYFGPGTRLTVT.